This is a list of T cell receptor beta chains from one sample in a study of early T cells in non-severe SARS-CoV-2 infection. A single record per CDR3 protein comes from TCRdb applying MiXCR to the 5' RACE reads. The sample contains some 82,000 distinct CDR3 sequences, less than 8% of which appear only once. Sequencing input: whole blood. These receptors were taken from an adult who was a healthcare worker with PCR-confirmed SARS-CoV-2 infection or an uninfected control (not recorded which). Each CDR3 is given with its conserved first and last residue. A D gene is named only where the DNA matches it firmly. The size field is filled for only some rows; it gives once, few, many or a size class.

V gene	D gene	J gene	clone size	CDR3 DNA	CDR3 protein
TRBV2	TRBD2	TRBJ2-3	few	TGTGCCAGCAGGGGGACTAGCGGAACAGATACGCAGTATTTT	CASRGTSGTDTQYF
TRBV18	TRBD1	TRBJ1-5	many	TGTGCCAGCTCACCACCGGGGACAGATAATCAGCCCCAGCATTTT	CASSPPGTDNQPQHF
TRBV5-1	NA	TRBJ2-1	few	TGCGCCAGCCGTACCGGGGTCAACAATGAGCAGTTCTTC	CASRTGVNNEQFF
TRBV12-3/TRBV12-4	NA	TRBJ2-1	NA	TGTGCCAGCAGTTTAGGGCCATGGGGGCAGTTCTTC	CASSLGPWGQFF
TRBV6-6	TRBD1	TRBJ2-5	NA	TGTGCCAGCAGTTACCAACCTCCCGGGACAGGGAAAGAGACCCAGTACTTC	CASSYQPPGTGKETQYF
TRBV20-1	NA	TRBJ1-1	many	TGCAGTGCACCAACCGTAGGGACTGAAGCTTTCTTT	CSAPTVGTEAFF
TRBV20-1	NA	TRBJ2-4	few	TGCAGTGCTAGAGATCCTGGGACGGGAGCCAAAAACATTCAGTACTTC	CSARDPGTGAKNIQYF
TRBV12-3/TRBV12-4	NA	TRBJ2-5	few	TGTGCCACCCGACGGGGGAACCAAGAGACCCAGTACTTC	CATRRGNQETQYF
TRBV7-2	TRBD1	TRBJ1-2	few	TGTGCCAGCAGCTCACAACCGGGACAGAACTATGGCTACACCTTC	CASSSQPGQNYGYTF
TRBV10-1	TRBD1	TRBJ1-2	NA	TGCGCCAGCAAAACAGGGGGTAGCTATGGCTACACCTTC	CASKTGGSYGYTF
TRBV4-1	TRBD2	TRBJ2-7	many	TGCGCCAGCAGCCAGATTATCGGCGGGGGGTACGAGCAGTACTTC	CASSQIIGGGYEQYF
TRBV6-1	TRBD1	TRBJ2-1	NA	TGTGCCATCCAACGGGACAGGGGGTCCTACAATGAGCAGTTCTTC	CAIQRDRGSYNEQFF
TRBV20-1	NA	TRBJ2-7	NA	TGCAGTGCTAACAAAGGAAACGAGCAGTACTTC	CSANKGNEQYF
TRBV14	TRBD1	TRBJ2-7	many	TGTGCCAGCAGCCGCGGGACAGGGTCAACCTACGAGCAGTACTTC	CASSRGTGSTYEQYF
TRBV12-3/TRBV12-4	NA	TRBJ1-2	many	TGTGCCAGCAGTTTGTTCGGGGGCCCCGGCTATGGCTACACCTTC	CASSLFGGPGYGYTF
TRBV20-1	NA	TRBJ2-4	NA	TGCAGTGCTAGAGATCCTGCAGGTAACCAGAAAAACATTCAGTACTTC	CSARDPAGNQKNIQYF
TRBV5-1	NA	TRBJ1-5	many	TGCGCCAGCAGCTTGAGGCAGGGTGGTCAGCCCCAGCATTTT	CASSLRQGGQPQHF
TRBV5-4	TRBD1	TRBJ1-2	many	TGTGCCAGCAGCTGGGACAGGGGGCGGGACTATGGCTACACCTTC	CASSWDRGRDYGYTF
TRBV27	NA	TRBJ2-5	NA	TGTGCCAGCAGTTTAGTGTGGGGAGAGACCCAGTACTTC	CASSLVWGETQYF
TRBV5-5	TRBD1	TRBJ1-1	few	TGTGCCAGCAGACACCCGGCCCCTACAGGGGTAAAAACTGAAGCTTTCTTT	CASRHPAPTGVKTEAFF
TRBV5-1	TRBD1	TRBJ2-5	few	TGCGCCAGCAGCTTATCGACAGGGGTCGAGACCCAGTACTTC	CASSLSTGVETQYF
TRBV6-5	NA	TRBJ2-2	few	TGTGCCAGCAAACAGACCGGGGAGCTGTTTTTT	CASKQTGELFF
TRBV18	TRBD1	TRBJ1-6	few	TGTGCCAGCTCACCGCTAACAGGGGACAATTCACCCCTCCACTTT	CASSPLTGDNSPLHF
TRBV5-6	NA	TRBJ2-7	NA	TGTGCCAGCAGCTTTCGAACCTACGAGCAGTACTTC	CASSFRTYEQYF
TRBV12-3/TRBV12-4	TRBD1	TRBJ2-7	NA	TGTGCCACCCGGCGGGGACAGGGGTTCTACGAGCAGTACTTC	CATRRGQGFYEQYF
TRBV10-2	NA	TRBJ1-5	many	TGCGCCAGCAGTTGGGACGGAAATCAGCCCCAGCATTTT	CASSWDGNQPQHF
TRBV6-1	NA	TRBJ2-3	many	TGTGCCAGCAAGGACAGTTTGGCTACGCAGTATTTT	CASKDSLATQYF
TRBV19	NA	TRBJ1-2	NA	TGTGCCAGTAGTATGGTTATGGGGAGCTATGGCTACACCTTC	CASSMVMGSYGYTF
TRBV7-2	NA	TRBJ2-7	many	TGTGCCAGCAGCTTAGCGTTCGGGGGGCTGTACGAGCAGTACTTC	CASSLAFGGLYEQYF
TRBV28	TRBD1	TRBJ1-2	NA	TGTGCCAGCAGTCCTACAGGGGACCCGACAACCAACTATGGCTACACCTTC	CASSPTGDPTTNYGYTF
TRBV7-8	NA	TRBJ2-7	few	TGTGCCAGCAGCCCCCTACCGTACGAGCAGTACTTC	CASSPLPYEQYF
TRBV20-1	NA	TRBJ2-5	NA	TGCAGTGCTAGATGGAGGGGGCCCCAAGAGACCCAGTACTTC	CSARWRGPQETQYF
TRBV10-3	NA	TRBJ2-7	many	TGTGCCATCAGTGAGAGGGCAGGGCGGACCTACGAGCAGTACTTC	CAISERAGRTYEQYF
TRBV9	NA	TRBJ2-3	few	TGTGCCAGCGGGGTAGGGGCTGGGGCAGATACGCAGTATTTT	CASGVGAGADTQYF
TRBV27	NA	TRBJ1-6	NA	TGTGCCAGCAGTTTCGGAGGGGCTATATCACCCCTCCACTTT	CASSFGGAISPLHF
TRBV3-1	TRBD2	TRBJ2-7	few	TGTGCCAGCAGCCGAGGGACTAGCCGGGACTACGAGCAGTACTTC	CASSRGTSRDYEQYF
TRBV6-5	NA	TRBJ1-4	NA	TGTGCCAGCAGTTACTCGGGGAAGAGGAATGAAAAACTGTTTTTT	CASSYSGKRNEKLFF
TRBV5-1	NA	TRBJ2-2	NA	TGCGCCAGCAGCTTGGAGACACAACTAAACACCGGGGAGCTGTTTTTT	CASSLETQLNTGELFF
TRBV10-3	NA	TRBJ2-3	many	TGTGCCATCAGTGAGGTTCGGGTAGATACGCAGTATTTT	CAISEVRVDTQYF
TRBV7-6	NA	TRBJ1-1	NA	TGTGCCAGCAGCTTAGGGCAGGGCCGGGCAGCTTTCTTT	CASSLGQGRAAFF